Only a few counts were recorded for the clone carrying this T cell receptor (beta chain). Antigen unknown. Conversion of TCR transcripts into cDNA relied on 5'RACE template switching, which added a universal primer site and UMIs. In TCRdb, the 5' RACE reads were re-called with MiXCR into one record per CDR3 protein. The profile shows about 200,000 distinct CDR3 sequences, around 3.1% of them singletons. This entry comes from a study of T cells after yellow fever vaccination. Study-wide background: SMART-Seq v4 Ultra Low Input handled preparation of low-cell-number fractions. The study, taken as a whole, reports: The CD4 and CD8 compartments had a small share of their clonotypes in common. Abundant contaminating clonotypes from the bulk population could appear in FACS-sorted repertoires.

Germline assignment: CDR1 LGHDT and CDR2 YNNKEL (reference sequence). The CDR3 has 15 residues. Trimming shortened V by 1 base and J by 5 bases, and 14 bases separated the two germline ends. Sequenced here: CD4+ T cells sorted from PBMCs, sampled 10 days after the yellow fever booster vaccination. This TCR was recovered from a man aged 18 to 35 who received the YFV17D yellow fever vaccine. The chain couples TRBV3-1 to TRBJ2-5; D gene ambiguous. The CDR3 DNA sequence: TGTGCCAGCAGCCAAGGCGTGCCATCCGGGGAGACCCAGTACTTC. This encodes CASSQGVPSGETQYF.